This section outlines one T cell receptor beta chain sequence together with its context. Its antigen remains unknown. The CDR3 consists of 15 residues. In germline, CDR1 is SGHRS, CDR2 YFSETQ. V lost 0 bases, J lost 2 bases, and 9 bases lay in between. This record belongs to a study of beta chain features in type 1 diabetes. Study-level results: Fewer insertions but more deletions were seen at VDJ junctions in type 1 diabetes patients. Cells that show high TCR expression could be over-represented by cDNA sequencing. Researchers report that Type 1 diabetes patients had moderately but significantly shorter TCRB CDR3s across all four CD4+ subsets.

TCRB transcripts that were expressed got sequenced, as all of the isolated RNA had been reverse transcribed. The data were produced by immunoSEQ multiplex PCR, yet TCRdb's version contains in-frame clones alone and is incomplete. The data hold roughly 50,000 clones, with around 53% observed a single time. The material sequenced was Tregs from blood. The receptor's source is a woman in her thirties or forties with type 1 diabetes. The rearrangement joins TRBV5-1 to TRBJ2-1; tentative D call: TRBD1 (6 bases). In DNA form, the CDR3 reads TGCGCCAGCAGCTTGGACGGGACAACCTACAATGAGCAGTTCTTC. Protein sequence: CASSLDGTTYNEQFF.